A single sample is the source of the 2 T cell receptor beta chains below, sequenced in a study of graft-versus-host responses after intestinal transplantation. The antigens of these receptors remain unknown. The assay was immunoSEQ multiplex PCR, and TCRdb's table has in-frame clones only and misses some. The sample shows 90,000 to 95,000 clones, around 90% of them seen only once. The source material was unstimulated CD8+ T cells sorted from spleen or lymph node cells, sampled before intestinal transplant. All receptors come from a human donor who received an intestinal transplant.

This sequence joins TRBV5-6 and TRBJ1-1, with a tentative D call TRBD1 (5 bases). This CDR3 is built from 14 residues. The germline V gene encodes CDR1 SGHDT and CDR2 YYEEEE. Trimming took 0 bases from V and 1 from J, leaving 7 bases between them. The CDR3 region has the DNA TGTGCCAGCAGCTTGGACAGGAGGAACACTGAAGCTTTCTTT. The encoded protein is CASSLDRRNTEAFF.

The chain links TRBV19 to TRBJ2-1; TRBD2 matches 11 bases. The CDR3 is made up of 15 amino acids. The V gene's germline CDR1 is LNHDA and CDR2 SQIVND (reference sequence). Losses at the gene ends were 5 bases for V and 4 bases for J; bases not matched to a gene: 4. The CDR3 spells CASSFGTSGYNEQFF. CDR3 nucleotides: TGTGCCAGTAGTTTCGGGACTAGCGGATACAATGAGCAGTTCTTC.